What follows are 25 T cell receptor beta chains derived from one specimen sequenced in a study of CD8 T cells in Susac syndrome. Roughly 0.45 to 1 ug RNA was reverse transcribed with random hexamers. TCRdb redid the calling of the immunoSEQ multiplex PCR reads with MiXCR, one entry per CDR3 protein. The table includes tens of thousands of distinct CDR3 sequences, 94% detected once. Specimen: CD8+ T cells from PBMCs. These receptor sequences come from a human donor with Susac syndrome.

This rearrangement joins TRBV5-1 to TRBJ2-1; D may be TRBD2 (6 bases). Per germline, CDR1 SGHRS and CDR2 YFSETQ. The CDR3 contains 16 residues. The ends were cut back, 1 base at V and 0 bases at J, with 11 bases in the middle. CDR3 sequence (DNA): TGCGCCAGCAGCTTGATCCCCGGGGGCTCCTACAATGAGCAGTTCTTC. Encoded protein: CASSLIPGGSYNEQFF. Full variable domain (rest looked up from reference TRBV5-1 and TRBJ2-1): KAGVTQTPRYLIKTRGQQVTLSCSPISGHRSVSWYQQTPGQGLQFLFEYFSETQRNKGNFPGRFSGRQFSNSRSEMNVSTLELGDSALYLCASSLIPGGSYNEQFFGPGTRLTVL.

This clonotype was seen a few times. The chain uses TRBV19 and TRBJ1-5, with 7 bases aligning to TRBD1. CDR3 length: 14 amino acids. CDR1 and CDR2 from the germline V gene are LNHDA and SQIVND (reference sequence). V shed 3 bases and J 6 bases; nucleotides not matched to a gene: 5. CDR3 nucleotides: TGTGCCAGTAGTATTGACAGGGTTGGTCAGCCCCAGCATTTT. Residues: CASSIDRVGQPQHF.

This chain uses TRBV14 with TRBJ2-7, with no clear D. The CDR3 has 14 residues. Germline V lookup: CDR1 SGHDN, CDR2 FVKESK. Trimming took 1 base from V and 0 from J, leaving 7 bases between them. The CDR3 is CASSQGRSSYEQYF. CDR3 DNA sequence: TGTGCCAGCAGCCAAGGCAGGAGCTCCTACGAGCAGTACTTC.

In nucleotides, the CDR3 is TGCGCCAGCAGCCAAGATCGGGCAGGGGTTCCCAATCAGCCCCAGCATTTT. This sequence encodes CASSQDRAGVPNQPQHF. V and J are TRBV4-3 and TRBJ1-5; possibly TRBD1 for D (6 bases). This CDR3 is 17 amino acids long. V was cut by 0 bases and J by 3 bases, with 15 bases left in between. Germline values: CDR1 LGHNA, CDR2 YSLEER.

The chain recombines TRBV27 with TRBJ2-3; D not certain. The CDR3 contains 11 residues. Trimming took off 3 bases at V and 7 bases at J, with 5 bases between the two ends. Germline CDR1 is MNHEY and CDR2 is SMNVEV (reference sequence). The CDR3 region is CASSFGYTQYF. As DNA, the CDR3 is TGTGCCAGCAGTTTCGGATATACGCAGTATTTT.

The CDR3 bases are TGCGCCAGCAGCCCGGTCGGGGGGGACTATGGCTACACCTTC. Its translation: CASSPVGGDYGYTF. The chain carries TRBV4-3 and TRBJ1-2, with D tentatively TRBD1 (5 bases). This CDR3 comprises 14 residues. The germline CDR1 and CDR2 sequences are LGHNA and YSLEER. Trimming removed 4 bases at V and 3 bases at J, with 12 bases between.

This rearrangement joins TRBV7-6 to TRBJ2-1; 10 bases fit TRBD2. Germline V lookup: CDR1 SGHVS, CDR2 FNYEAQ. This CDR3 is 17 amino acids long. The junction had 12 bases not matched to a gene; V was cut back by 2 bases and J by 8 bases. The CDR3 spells CASSLRPSGSMSHEQFF. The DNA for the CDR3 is TGTGCCAGCAGCTTAAGGCCTAGCGGGAGTATGTCCCATGAGCAGTTCTTC.

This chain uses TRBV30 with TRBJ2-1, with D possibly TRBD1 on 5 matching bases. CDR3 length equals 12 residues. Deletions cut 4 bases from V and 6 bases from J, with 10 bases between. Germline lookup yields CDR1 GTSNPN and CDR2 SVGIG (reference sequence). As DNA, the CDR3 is TGTGCCTGGATAGGCAGGGCCAATGAGCAGTTCTTC. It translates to CAWIGRANEQFF.

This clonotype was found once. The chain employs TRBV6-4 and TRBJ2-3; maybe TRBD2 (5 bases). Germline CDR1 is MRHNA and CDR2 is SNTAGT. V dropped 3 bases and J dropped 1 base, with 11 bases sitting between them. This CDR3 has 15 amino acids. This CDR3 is CASSEEGSGTDTQYF. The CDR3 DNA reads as TGTGCCAGCAGTGAAGAGGGTAGCGGCACAGATACGCAGTATTTT.

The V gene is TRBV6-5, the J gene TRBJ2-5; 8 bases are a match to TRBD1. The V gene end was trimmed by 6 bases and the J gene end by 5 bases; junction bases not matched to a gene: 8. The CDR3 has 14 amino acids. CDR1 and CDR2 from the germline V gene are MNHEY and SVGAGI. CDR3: CASSPGQGPETQYF. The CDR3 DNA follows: TGTGCCAGCAGCCCCGGACAGGGCCCCGAGACCCAGTACTTC.

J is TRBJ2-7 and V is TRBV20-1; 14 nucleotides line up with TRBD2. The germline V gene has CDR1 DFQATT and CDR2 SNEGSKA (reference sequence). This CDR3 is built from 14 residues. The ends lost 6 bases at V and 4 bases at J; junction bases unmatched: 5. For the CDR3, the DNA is TGCAGTGCCCATAGGACTAGCGGGGGGTACGAGCAGTACTTC. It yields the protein CSAHRTSGGYEQYF.

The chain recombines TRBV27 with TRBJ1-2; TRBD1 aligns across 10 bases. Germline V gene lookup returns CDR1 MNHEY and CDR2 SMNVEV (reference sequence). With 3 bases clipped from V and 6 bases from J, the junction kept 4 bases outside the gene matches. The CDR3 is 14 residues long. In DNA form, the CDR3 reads TGTGCCAGCAGTTTCTCCGGGACAGGGGATGGCTACACCTTC. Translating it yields CASSFSGTGDGYTF.

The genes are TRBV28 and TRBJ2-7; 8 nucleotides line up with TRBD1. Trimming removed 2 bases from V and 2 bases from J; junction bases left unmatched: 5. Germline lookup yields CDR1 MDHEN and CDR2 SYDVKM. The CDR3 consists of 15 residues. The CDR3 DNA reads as TGTGCCAGCAGTTTAGTAGGACAGGGACCCTACGAGCAGTACTTC. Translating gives CASSLVGQGPYEQYF.

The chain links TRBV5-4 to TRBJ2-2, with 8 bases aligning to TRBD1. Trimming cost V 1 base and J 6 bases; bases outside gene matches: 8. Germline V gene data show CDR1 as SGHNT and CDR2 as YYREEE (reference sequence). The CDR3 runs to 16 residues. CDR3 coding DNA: TGTGCCAGCAGCTTGTGGTCAGGGGGCAAGTCCGGGGAGCTGTTTTTT. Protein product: CASSLWSGGKSGELFF.

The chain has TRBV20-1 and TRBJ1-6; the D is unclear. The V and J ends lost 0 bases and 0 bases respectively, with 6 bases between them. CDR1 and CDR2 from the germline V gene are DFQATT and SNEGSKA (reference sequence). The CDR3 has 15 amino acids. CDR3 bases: TGCAGTGCTAGAGATCCGGGCTCCTATAATTCACCCCTCCACTTT. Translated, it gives CSARDPGSYNSPLHF.

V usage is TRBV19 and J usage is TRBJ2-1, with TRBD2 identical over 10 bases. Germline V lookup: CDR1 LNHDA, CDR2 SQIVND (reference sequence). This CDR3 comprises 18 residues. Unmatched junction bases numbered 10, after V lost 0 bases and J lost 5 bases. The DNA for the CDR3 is TGTGCCAGTAGTATAGATCCACCTTGGCTAGCGGGGGACAATGAGCAGTTCTTC. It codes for CASSIDPPWLAGDNEQFF.

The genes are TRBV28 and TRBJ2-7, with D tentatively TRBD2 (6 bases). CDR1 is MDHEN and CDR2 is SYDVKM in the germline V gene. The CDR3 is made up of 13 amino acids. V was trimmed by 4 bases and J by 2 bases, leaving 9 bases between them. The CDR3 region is CASSYGTPYEQYF. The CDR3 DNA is TGTGCCAGCAGTTACGGGACTCCCTACGAGCAGTACTTC. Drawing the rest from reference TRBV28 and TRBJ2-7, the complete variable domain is DVKVTQSSRYLVKRTGEKVFLECVQDMDHENMFWYRQDPGLGLRLIYFSYDVKMKEKGDIPEGYSVSREKKERFSLILESASTNQTSMYLCASSYGTPYEQYFGPGTRLTVT.

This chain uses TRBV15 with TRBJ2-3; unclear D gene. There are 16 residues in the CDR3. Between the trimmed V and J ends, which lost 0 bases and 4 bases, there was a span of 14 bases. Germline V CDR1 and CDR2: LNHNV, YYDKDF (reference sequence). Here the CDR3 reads CATSRDGQFHADTQYF. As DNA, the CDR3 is TGTGCCACCAGCAGAGATGGGCAGTTCCACGCAGATACGCAGTATTTT.

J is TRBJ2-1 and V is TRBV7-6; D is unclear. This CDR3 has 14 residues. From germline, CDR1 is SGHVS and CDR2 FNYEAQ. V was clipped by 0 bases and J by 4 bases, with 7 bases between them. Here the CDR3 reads CASSLADGYNEQFF. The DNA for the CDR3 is TGTGCCAGCAGCTTAGCGGATGGGTACAATGAGCAGTTCTTC.

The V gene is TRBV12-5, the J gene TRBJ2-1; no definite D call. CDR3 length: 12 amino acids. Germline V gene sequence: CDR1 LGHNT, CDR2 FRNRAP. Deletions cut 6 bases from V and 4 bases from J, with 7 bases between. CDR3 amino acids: CASGLGYNEQFF. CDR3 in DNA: TGTGCTAGTGGACTGGGATACAATGAGCAGTTCTTC.

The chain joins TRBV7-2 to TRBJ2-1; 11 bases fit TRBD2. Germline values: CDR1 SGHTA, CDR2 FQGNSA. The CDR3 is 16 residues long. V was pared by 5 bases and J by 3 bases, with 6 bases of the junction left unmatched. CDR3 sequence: CASSQSGLADYNEQFF. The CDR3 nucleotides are TGTGCCAGCAGCCAGTCGGGACTAGCGGACTACAATGAGCAGTTCTTC. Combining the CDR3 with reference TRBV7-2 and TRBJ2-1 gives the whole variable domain GAGVSQSPSNKVTEKGKDVELRCDPISGHTALYWYRQSLGQGLEFLIYFQGNSAPDKSGLPSDRFSAERTGGSVSTLTIQRTQQEDSAVYLCASSQSGLADYNEQFFGPGTRLTVL.

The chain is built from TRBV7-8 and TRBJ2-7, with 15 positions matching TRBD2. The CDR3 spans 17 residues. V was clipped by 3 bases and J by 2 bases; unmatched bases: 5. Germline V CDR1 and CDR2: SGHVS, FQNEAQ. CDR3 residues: CASSLGLAGGLTYEQYF. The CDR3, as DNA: TGTGCCAGCAGCTTGGGACTAGCGGGAGGCCTCACCTACGAGCAGTACTTC.

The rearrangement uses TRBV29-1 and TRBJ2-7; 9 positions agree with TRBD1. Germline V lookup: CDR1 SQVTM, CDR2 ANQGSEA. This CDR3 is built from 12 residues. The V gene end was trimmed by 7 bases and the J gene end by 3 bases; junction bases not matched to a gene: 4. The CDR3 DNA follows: TGCAGCGCCACGGGACAGGGCTACGAGCAGTACTTC. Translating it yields CSATGQGYEQYF.

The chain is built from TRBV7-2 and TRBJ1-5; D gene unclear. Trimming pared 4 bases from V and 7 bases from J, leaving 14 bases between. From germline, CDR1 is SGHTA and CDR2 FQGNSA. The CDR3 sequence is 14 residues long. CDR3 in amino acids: CASSSIAPAQPQHF. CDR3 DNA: TGTGCCAGCAGCTCCATAGCCCCGGCACAGCCCCAGCATTTT.

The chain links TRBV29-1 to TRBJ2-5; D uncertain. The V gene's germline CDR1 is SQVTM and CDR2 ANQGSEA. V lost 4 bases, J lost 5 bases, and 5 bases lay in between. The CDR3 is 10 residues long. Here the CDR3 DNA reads TGCAGCGTTGTGAAGGAGACCCAGTACTTC. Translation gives CSVVKETQYF.